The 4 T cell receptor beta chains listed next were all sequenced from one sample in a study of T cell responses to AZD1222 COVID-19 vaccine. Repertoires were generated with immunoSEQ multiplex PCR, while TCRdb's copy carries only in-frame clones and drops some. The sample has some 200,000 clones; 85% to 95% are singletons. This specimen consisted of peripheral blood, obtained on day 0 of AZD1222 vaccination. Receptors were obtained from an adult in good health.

The chain's CDR3 is CASSQGFGDGYTF. CDR3 nucleotide sequence: TGTGCCAGCAGCCAAGGATTTGGGGATGGCTACACCTTC. The chain couples TRBV3-1 (or the pseudogene TRBV3-2) to TRBJ1-2; D ambiguous. V was pared by 1 base and J by 6 bases, with 9 bases between. The CDR3 loop spans 13 amino acids. In germline, CDR1 is LGHDT, CDR2 YNNKEL (reference sequence).

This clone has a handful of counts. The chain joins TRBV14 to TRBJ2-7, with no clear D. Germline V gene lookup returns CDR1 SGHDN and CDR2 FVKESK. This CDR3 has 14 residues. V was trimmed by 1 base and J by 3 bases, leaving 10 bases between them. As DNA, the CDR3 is TGTGCCAGCAGCCAAGCATCGCCTTACTACGAGCAGTACTTC. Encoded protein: CASSQASPYYEQYF.

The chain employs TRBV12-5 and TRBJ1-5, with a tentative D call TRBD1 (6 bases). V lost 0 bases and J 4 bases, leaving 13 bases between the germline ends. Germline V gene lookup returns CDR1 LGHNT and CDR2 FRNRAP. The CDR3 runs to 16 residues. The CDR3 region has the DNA TGTGCTAGTGGTTTGGTATTAGGACAGTTAAATCAGCCCCAGCATTTT. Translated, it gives CASGLVLGQLNQPQHF.

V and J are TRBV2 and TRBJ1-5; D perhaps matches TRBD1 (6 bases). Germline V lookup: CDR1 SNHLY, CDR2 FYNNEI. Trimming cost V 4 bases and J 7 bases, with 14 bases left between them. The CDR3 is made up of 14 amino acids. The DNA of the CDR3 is TGTGCCAGCAGTGGGGTTGGGGGGGCCCAGCCCCAGCATTTT. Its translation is CASSGVGGAQPQHF.